These 20 T cell receptor beta chains came from one sample sequenced in a study of blood T cell repertoires in COVID-19. The protocol was immunoSEQ multiplex PCR, while the TCRdb copy is restricted to in-frame clones and leaves out a portion. Of under 40,000 clones in the sample, around 89% were seen once. The sample taken for sequencing was peripheral blood. These receptors came from a man in his fifties or sixties with active COVID-19.

The genes are TRBV3-1 (or the pseudogene TRBV3-2) and TRBJ1-4; 7 bases align to TRBD1. Unmatched junction bases numbered 7, after V lost 4 bases and J lost 8 bases. Looked up from germline, CDR1 is LGHDT and CDR2 is YNNKEL (reference sequence). This CDR3 has 14 amino acids. The CDR3 DNA follows: TGTGCCAGCAGCCTGACAGGGCGAGGAGAAAAACTGTTTTTT. Its translation: CASSLTGRGEKLFF.

The genes are TRBV20-1 and TRBJ2-3; D perhaps matches TRBD2 (6 bases). Per germline, CDR1 DFQATT and CDR2 SNEGSKA (reference sequence). The ends were cut back, 6 bases at V and 11 bases at J, with 12 bases in the middle. The length of the CDR3 is 10 residues. CDR3 in amino acids: CSAHHGGQYF. The CDR3 coding sequence is TGCAGTGCCCACCACGGGGGGCAGTATTTT.

This chain connects TRBV7-9 to TRBJ2-7; possibly TRBD1 for D (5 bases). CDR1 and CDR2 from the germline V gene are SEHNR and FQNEAQ (reference sequence). Trimming cost V 5 bases and J 6 bases, with 11 bases left between them. The CDR3 covers 12 residues. CDR3 protein: CASSPVQGEQYF. CDR3 nucleotide sequence: TGTGCCAGCAGCCCCGTTCAGGGCGAGCAGTACTTC. The variable domain in full, completed from reference TRBV7-9 and TRBJ2-7, reads DTGVSQNPRHKITKRGQNVTFRCDPISEHNRLYWYRQTLGQGPEFLTYFQNEAQLEKSRLLSDRFSAERPKGSFSTLEIQRTEQGDSAMYLCASSPVQGEQYFGPGTRLTVT.

This chain uses TRBV6-6 with TRBJ2-7; TRBD1 matches 11 bases. Looked up from germline, CDR1 is MNHNY and CDR2 is SVGAGI (reference sequence). The CDR3 totals 14 residues. J lost 4 bases, V lost 2 bases, and 1 base had no gene match. Here the CDR3 DNA reads TGTGCCAGCAGTTACGGGGACAGGGGGTACGAGCAGTACTTC. Its protein is CASSYGDRGYEQYF.

V and J are TRBV28 and TRBJ1-6; TRBD1 is a possible D gene (5 bases). Per the germline V gene, CDR1 is MDHEN and CDR2 is SYDVKM. The V and J ends lost 6 bases and 6 bases respectively, with 18 bases between them. The CDR3 spans 16 residues. CDR3: CASSIDTEGVNSPLHF. For the CDR3, the DNA is TGTGCCAGCAGCATCGACACCGAAGGGGTTAATTCACCCCTCCACTTT. The full variable domain, with the rest looked up from reference TRBV28 and TRBJ1-6, is DVKVTQSSRYLVKRTGEKVFLECVQDMDHENMFWYRQDPGLGLRLIYFSYDVKMKEKGDIPEGYSVSREKKERFSLILESASTNQTSMYLCASSIDTEGVNSPLHFGNGTRLTVT.

The CDR3 nucleotides are TGTGCCAGCAGTTACCAGGGGGCGTATGGCTACACCTTC. Translating it yields CASSYQGAYGYTF. The chain joins TRBV6-5 to TRBJ1-2, with 8 positions matching TRBD1. The J segment lost 5 bases and the V segment lost 2 bases, leaving 1 base of the junction unmatched. The germline gives CDR1 MNHEY, CDR2 SVGAGI. The CDR3 runs 13 residues.

CDR3 bases: TGTGCCAGCAGTAGACAGGTTCTTGCTAATGAAAAACTGTTTTTT. Translated: CASSRQVLANEKLFF. The chain carries TRBV7-2 and TRBJ1-4, with D maybe TRBD1 (6 bases). CDR1 SGHTA and CDR2 FQGNSA come from the germline V gene. Between the trimmed V and J ends, which lost 6 bases and 3 bases, there was a span of 14 bases. The CDR3 spans 15 residues.

The chain couples TRBV4-3 to TRBJ1-1; D unclear. CDR1 is LGHNA and CDR2 is YSLEER in the germline V gene. The CDR3 is 17 amino acids. V lost 2 bases and J 1 base, leaving 17 bases between the germline ends. The CDR3 loop is CASSQYPRVRGNTEAFF. The CDR3 DNA follows: TGCGCCAGCAGCCAATACCCCCGAGTTCGGGGGAACACTGAAGCTTTCTTT.

DNA for the CDR3: TGTGCCAGCAGCAACGTCCGGACACGAATGAATCAGCCCCAGCATTTT. The encoded protein is CASSNVRTRMNQPQHF. The rearrangement links TRBV28 to TRBJ1-5, with D possibly being TRBD1 (5 bases). V gave up 6 bases and J gave up 4 bases, with 19 bases separating them. This CDR3 has 16 amino acids. Per germline, CDR1 MDHEN and CDR2 SYDVKM.

The chain couples TRBV2 to TRBJ2-7; TRBD1 matches 7 bases. V lost 7 bases, J lost 6 bases, and 9 bases stayed unmatched. Germline loops: CDR1 SNHLY, CDR2 FYNNEI. There are 13 residues in the CDR3. The CDR3 coding sequence is TGTGCCAGCATAAGGTCTCGGACAGGCGAGCAGTACTTC. Translating gives CASIRSRTGEQYF. Full variable domain (outside the CDR3, taken from reference TRBV2 and TRBJ2-7): EPEVTQTPSHQVTQMGQEVILRCVPISNHLYFYWYRQILGQKVEFLVSFYNNEISEKSEIFDDQFSVERPDGSNFTLKIRSTKLEDSAMYFCASIRSRTGEQYFGPGTRLTVT.

The V gene is TRBV6-5, the J gene TRBJ1-1; no clear D. Germline loops: CDR1 MNHEY, CDR2 SVGAGI. V lost 7 bases and J 3 bases, leaving 9 bases between the germline ends. The CDR3 is 12 amino acids. The DNA of the CDR3 is TGTGCCAGCAAAATCGGGGACACTGAAGCTTTCTTT. Translated, it gives CASKIGDTEAFF.

This clone was seen once. The sample carries other DNA sequences with the same CDR3. The chain combines TRBV19 with TRBJ1-5; tentative D call: TRBD1 (6 bases). The V and J ends lost 5 bases and 2 bases respectively, with 10 bases between them. This CDR3 spans 14 amino acids. The germline CDR1 and CDR2 sequences are LNHDA and SQIVND (reference sequence). CDR3: CASSPGVGNQPQHF. CDR3 nucleotide sequence: TGTGCCAGTAGTCCAGGGGTGGGCAATCAGCCCCAGCATTTT. Filled out from reference TRBV19 and TRBJ1-5, the complete variable domain reads DGGITQSPKYLFRKEGQNVTLSCEQNLNHDAMYWYRQDPGQGLRLIYYSQIVNDFQKGDIAEGYSVSREKKESFPLTVTSAQKNPTAFYLCASSPGVGNQPQHFGDGTRLSIL.

The gene calls are TRBV11-3 and TRBJ2-1; D gene uncertain. Between the trimmed V and J ends, which lost 7 bases and 5 bases, there was a span of 9 bases. Germline V CDR1 and CDR2: SGHNT, YENEEA. This CDR3 spans 12 amino acids. The CDR3 region has the DNA TGTGCCAGCACTTTAAATGACAATGAGCAGTTCTTC. Translating gives CASTLNDNEQFF.

This chain connects TRBV9 to TRBJ2-7, with a tentative D call TRBD2 (6 bases). The CDR3 length is 18 residues. The V and J ends lost 3 bases and 6 bases respectively, with 28 bases between them. Germline-derived CDR1 and CDR2 are SGDLS and YYNGEE. The CDR3 loop is CASSASSGYGGSGPEQYF. The DNA for the CDR3 is TGTGCCAGCAGCGCTAGTAGTGGCTACGGGGGATCGGGACCCGAGCAGTACTTC.

Only a few counts were recorded for this clone. V usage is TRBV7-9 and J usage is TRBJ2-2; 8 positions match TRBD2. Trimming at V came to 5 bases and at J to 1 base, leaving 6 bases not matched to a gene. CDR3 size: 16 residues. Per germline, CDR1 SEHNR and CDR2 FQNEAQ (reference sequence). The CDR3 sequence is CASSPGGGRNTGELFF. CDR3 DNA: TGTGCCAGCAGCCCCGGGGGGGGCCGGAACACCGGGGAGCTGTTTTTT.

This chain links TRBV28 with TRBJ1-2; 7 positions match TRBD1. Germline loops: CDR1 MDHEN, CDR2 SYDVKM. The CDR3 contains 14 residues. Trimming removed 7 bases from V and 5 bases from J; junction bases left unmatched: 10. CDR3 region: CASNPSDRDYGYTF. CDR3 DNA sequence: TGTGCCAGCAACCCTTCAGACAGGGATTATGGCTACACCTTC.

This sequence joins TRBV7-7 and TRBJ1-3; TRBD1 is a possible D gene (6 bases). The CDR3 loop spans 15 amino acids. V lost 5 bases to trimming and J lost 3 bases, with 14 bases between them. Germline V gives CDR1 SSHAT, CDR2 FNYEAQ (reference sequence). The CDR3 nucleotides read TGTGCCAGCAGCGGGCGGGGGGCGGATGGAAACACCATATATTTT. It is translated as CASSGRGADGNTIYF.

V gene TRBV5-1 combines with J gene TRBJ1-3; D might be TRBD1 (6 bases). V lost 0 bases, J lost 0 bases, and 10 bases lay in between. Germline loops: CDR1 SGHRS, CDR2 YFSETQ. There are 16 residues in the CDR3. In DNA, the CDR3 is TGCGCCAGCAGCTTGGGAGGGGGTAGCTCTGGAAACACCATATATTTT. It is translated as CASSLGGGSSGNTIYF. Based on the CDR3 plus reference TRBV5-1 and TRBJ1-3, the full variable domain is KAGVTQTPRYLIKTRGQQVTLSCSPISGHRSVSWYQQTPGQGLQFLFEYFSETQRNKGNFPGRFSGRQFSNSRSEMNVSTLELGDSALYLCASSLGGGSSGNTIYFGEGSWLTVV.

The chain recombines TRBV5-4 with TRBJ2-1, with 7 nucleotides matching TRBD2. V trimming: 1 base; J trimming: 4 bases; junction bases outside the gene matches: 8. The CDR3 runs 16 residues. CDR1 is SGHNT, CDR2 YYREEE, per germline (reference sequence). The chain's CDR3 is CASSLNPGGSYNEQFF. The DNA for the CDR3 is TGTGCCAGCAGCTTGAATCCCGGGGGGTCATACAATGAGCAGTTCTTC.

The chain joins TRBV19 to TRBJ1-2, with 9 bases matching TRBD1. Trimming took 6 bases from V and 1 from J; bases not matched to a gene: 3. The CDR3 loop spans 14 amino acids. Per the germline V gene, CDR1 is LNHDA and CDR2 is SQIVND (reference sequence). CDR3 sequence (DNA): TGTGCCAGTAGAGGGACAGGGTTTAACTATGGCTACACCTTC. Translated: CASRGTGFNYGYTF. The full variable domain, with the rest looked up from reference TRBV19 and TRBJ1-2, is DGGITQSPKYLFRKEGQNVTLSCEQNLNHDAMYWYRQDPGQGLRLIYYSQIVNDFQKGDIAEGYSVSREKKESFPLTVTSAQKNPTAFYLCASRGTGFNYGYTFGSGTRLTVV.